This T cell receptor beta chain was observed in a study of T cell changes during pregnancy in multiple sclerosis. Clones were read by immunoSEQ multiplex PCR, and TCRdb kept only the in-frame ones, dropping some. Of just under 95,000 clones listed, 85% to 95% are singletons. The germline V and J ends were trimmed by 6 bases and 3 bases, with 15 bases remaining between them. Germline CDR1 reads MDHEN; CDR2 reads SYDVKM. The CDR3 is 15 amino acids. This sequence joins TRBV28 and TRBJ1-5; maybe TRBD1 (6 bases). Here the sequenced sample was peripheral blood, taken in the first trimester of pregnancy. The receptor's source is a female donor with multiple sclerosis, enrolled in a pregnancy study. The CDR3, as DNA: TGTGCCAGCAGAGGTAGCAGGGGCCCCAATCAGCCCCAGCATTTT. Its protein is CASRGSRGPNQPQHF.